The next 22 T cell receptor beta chains were all read from a single sample in a study of control samples from healthy donors and cancer patients. Clones were sequenced by immunoSEQ multiplex PCR, and TCRdb holds only the in-frame ones, with some missing. The sample lists 120,000 to 150,000 clones, around 90% occurring once. Sequencing was done on a sample of blood. The receptors were gathered from a man aged 30 to 45 in good health.

V usage is TRBV6-1 and J usage is TRBJ1-3; D remains unclear. In germline, CDR1 is MNHNS, CDR2 SASEGT. Trimming took off 0 bases at V and 3 bases at J, with 0 bases between the two ends. There are 12 residues in the CDR3. The chain's CDR3 is CASSEAGNTIYF. The CDR3 bases are TGTGCCAGCAGTGAAGCTGGAAACACCATATATTTT.

This chain connects TRBV5-1 to TRBJ2-4; 9 nucleotides agree with TRBD1. The CDR3 loop spans 14 amino acids. In germline, CDR1 is SGHRS, CDR2 YFSETQ. V was clipped by 4 bases and J by 6 bases; unmatched bases: 5. CDR3 sequence (DNA): TGCGCCAGCAGCCCTAGGACAGGGGCAAACATTCAGTACTTC. Amino acids: CASSPRTGANIQYF.

The chain couples TRBV7-2 to TRBJ1-6, with D possibly matching TRBD1 (5 bases). V lost 1 base and J 10 bases, leaving 14 bases between the germline ends. The length of the CDR3 is 15 residues. Germline V lookup: CDR1 SGHTA, CDR2 FQGNSA. This CDR3 reads CASSLVGRGESPLHF. Written as DNA, the CDR3 is TGTGCCAGCAGCTTAGTTGGAAGAGGGGAATCACCCCTCCACTTT.

The genes are TRBV6-5 and TRBJ1-2, with D unclear. CDR1 is MNHEY and CDR2 is SVGAGI in the germline V gene. The CDR3 loop spans 12 amino acids. V shed 0 bases and J shed 8 bases, with 7 bases lying between them. CDR3 sequence reads: CASSYSNGGYTF. CDR3 bases: TGTGCCAGCAGTTACTCGAATGGCGGCTACACCTTC.

CDR3 DNA sequence: TGTGCCACCAGCAGAGTGGAGACAGGAGGGGAAAAACTGTTTTTT. Protein: CATSRVETGGEKLFF. The rearrangement uses TRBV15 and TRBJ1-4; a weak D match, TRBD1 (6 bases). Trimming shortened V by 1 base and J by 8 bases, and 14 bases separated the two germline ends. Germline CDR1 reads LNHNV; CDR2 reads YYDKDF (reference sequence). This CDR3 is 15 amino acids long. The full variable domain, in which reference TRBV15 and TRBJ1-4 provide the parts outside the CDR3, is DAMVIQNPRYQVTQFGKPVTLSCSQTLNHNVMYWYQQKSSQAPKLLFHYYDKDFNNEADTPDNFQSRRPNTSFCFLDIRSPGLGDTAMYLCATSRVETGGEKLFFGSGTQLSVL.

This sequence joins TRBV27 and TRBJ2-7; D gene uncertain. Germline V gene data show CDR1 as MNHEY and CDR2 as SMNVEV (reference sequence). V was clipped by 2 bases and J by 3 bases, with 11 bases between them. The length of the CDR3 is 14 residues. The CDR3 reads CASSLPGRYYEQYF. The CDR3 nucleotides are TGTGCCAGCAGTTTACCCGGACGGTACTACGAGCAGTACTTC.

The V call is TRBV29-1, the J call TRBJ2-7; 14 positions agree with TRBD2. Germline trimming cut 5 bases from V and 0 bases from J; bases unmatched to any gene: 6. This CDR3 spans 16 amino acids. Germline V gene sequence: CDR1 SQVTM, CDR2 ANQGSEA. CDR3 sequence (DNA): TGCAGCGTTATCGGGACTAGCGGGGGAAGCTCCTACGAGCAGTACTTC. Translating gives CSVIGTSGGSSYEQYF.

The chain is built from TRBV5-1 and TRBJ1-5, with 8 bases identical to TRBD1. This CDR3 is built from 15 residues. Germline V gene data show CDR1 as SGHRS and CDR2 as YFSETQ. Trimming at V came to 4 bases and at J to 2 bases, leaving 5 bases not matched to a gene. CDR3 sequence reads: CASSPEGQGNQPQHF. The CDR3 bases are TGCGCCAGCAGCCCCGAGGGACAGGGCAATCAGCCCCAGCATTTT.

The gene calls are TRBV10-3 and TRBJ2-3, with D perhaps TRBD1 (5 bases). The V gene lost 5 bases and the J gene lost 5 bases, with 17 bases spanning the gap. The germline CDR1 and CDR2 sequences are ENHRY and SYGVKD. CDR3 length: 15 amino acids. CDR3 sequence reads: CAISRLTDKGDTQYF. Written as DNA, the CDR3 is TGTGCCATCAGTCGGCTTACGGACAAAGGAGATACGCAGTATTTT.

A remark on this clone: One junction end disagrees with the germline gene, perhaps due to a read error. The chain carries TRBV28 and TRBJ1-2; D remains ambiguous. This CDR3 has 12 amino acids. The V gene's germline CDR1 is MDHEN and CDR2 SYDVKM. The CDR3 reads CVSSFSVYGYTF. In DNA form, the CDR3 reads TGTGTCAGCAGTTTTTCGGTCTATGGCTACACCTTC.

This clone was recorded only once. V is TRBV11-2 and J is TRBJ2-3; 8 nucleotides match TRBD2. Per the germline V gene, CDR1 is SGHAT and CDR2 is FQNNGV. CDR3 length equals 15 residues. The V segment lost 4 bases and the J segment 3 bases; nucleotides outside the gene matches: 6. CDR3 loop: CASSSGGGPTDTQYF. The DNA of the CDR3 is TGTGCCAGCAGCTCTGGCGGGGGGCCTACAGATACGCAGTATTTT.

The chain uses TRBV28 and TRBJ1-2; 7 nucleotides agree with TRBD1. The germline CDR1 and CDR2 sequences are MDHEN and SYDVKM. The CDR3 consists of 13 residues. V was clipped by 9 bases and J by 1 base; unmatched bases: 5. For the CDR3, the DNA is TGTGCCAGTACAGGGGTGGGTAACTATGGCTACACCTTC. Translation: CASTGVGNYGYTF.

The chain uses TRBV19 and TRBJ2-7; D unresolved. Germline assignment: CDR1 LNHDA and CDR2 SQIVND (reference sequence). The CDR3 runs 13 residues. The V and J ends lost 1 base and 7 bases respectively, with 11 bases between them. The CDR3 DNA reads as TGTGCCAGTAGTATAGGTCACAGTGTGGAGCAGTACTTC. This translates into CASSIGHSVEQYF.

The gene calls are TRBV5-1 and TRBJ1-6; TRBD1 agrees at 8 bases. The ends lost 0 bases at V and 10 bases at J; junction bases unmatched: 3. Germline CDR1 is SGHRS and CDR2 is YFSETQ. This CDR3 is 14 amino acids long. The CDR3 spells CASSLDRGNSPLHF. CDR3 DNA sequence: TGCGCCAGCAGCTTGGACAGGGGGAACTCACCCCTCCACTTT.

The J gene is TRBJ1-3, the V gene TRBV6-5, with D possibly TRBD1 on 6 matching bases. Germline V gives CDR1 MNHEY, CDR2 SVGAGI. Trimming pared 6 bases from V and 7 bases from J, leaving 19 bases between. The CDR3 is 15 residues long. In nucleotides, the CDR3 is TGTGCCAGCAGAAGAAGGGACATAGCGGGGAACACCATATATTTT. Protein: CASRRRDIAGNTIYF.

V usage is TRBV28 and J usage is TRBJ2-3; D is tentatively TRBD1 or TRBD2 (5 bases each). The V and J ends lost 1 base and 2 bases respectively, with 10 bases between them. The CDR3 runs to 15 residues. Germline V lookup: CDR1 MDHEN, CDR2 SYDVKM. The CDR3 spells CASSLLGPYTDTQYF. CDR3 DNA: TGTGCCAGCAGTTTATTGGGACCTTACACAGATACGCAGTATTTT.

V is TRBV5-4 and J is TRBJ2-1; D not resolved. This CDR3 region has 15 residues. CDR1 is SGHNT, CDR2 YYREEE, per germline (reference sequence). Deletions cut 0 bases from V and 0 bases from J, with 7 bases between. The CDR3 DNA follows: TGTGCCAGCAGCTTGGAGACGAACTCCTACAATGAGCAGTTCTTC. It codes for CASSLETNSYNEQFF.

This chain links TRBV11-2 with TRBJ2-7; the match to TRBD1 covers 7 bases. With 8 bases clipped from V and 5 bases from J, the junction kept 6 bases outside the gene matches. The germline V gene encodes CDR1 SGHAT and CDR2 FQNNGV. The CDR3 extends over 12 amino acids. This CDR3 reads CASADRAHEQYF. CDR3 in DNA: TGTGCCAGCGCAGACAGGGCCCACGAGCAGTACTTC.

The V and J genes are TRBV28 and TRBJ2-1, with D possibly matching TRBD2 (5 bases). Germline CDR1 and CDR2: MDHEN and SYDVKM. The CDR3 is 13 residues long. V shed 11 bases and J shed 0 bases, with 11 bases lying between them. The CDR3 region has the DNA TGTGCCTTAATAGCGATCTCCTACAATGAGCAGTTCTTC. Translation: CALIAISYNEQFF.

The chain couples TRBV7-3 to TRBJ2-7; D may be TRBD2 (6 bases). The germline CDR1 and CDR2 sequences are SGHTA and FQGTGA. The CDR3 runs to 13 residues. The V gene lost 5 bases and the J gene lost 2 bases, with 10 bases spanning the gap. The CDR3 coding sequence is TGTGCCAGCAGCGACGGGGGACCCTACGAGCAGTACTTC. Amino acid sequence: CASSDGGPYEQYF.

This chain connects TRBV11-2 to TRBJ2-1; D perhaps matches TRBD2 (6 bases). Trimming took 3 bases from V and 2 from J, leaving 14 bases between them. The CDR3 is made up of 16 amino acids. CDR1 is SGHAT, CDR2 FQNNGV, per germline. In DNA form, the CDR3 reads TGTGCCAGCAGCTTCGTTGGTGGGGGGACCTACAATGAGCAGTTCTTC. As protein: CASSFVGGGTYNEQFF.

CDR3 coding DNA: TGTGCCAGCAGCTTAGCGCCTCTTAGAGGAGGGGGCAATCAGCCCCAGCATTTT. Its protein is CASSLAPLRGGGNQPQHF. The rearrangement uses TRBV7-6 and TRBJ1-5; perhaps TRBD1 as D (5 bases). The germline V and J ends were trimmed by 0 bases and 2 bases, with 17 bases remaining between them. Germline loops: CDR1 SGHVS, CDR2 FNYEAQ. CDR3 length: 18 residues.